The 3 T cell receptor beta chains presented below share a single source sample, sequenced in a study of T-cell reconstitution after alpha-beta-depleted transplantation in children. During its preparation, the TCRbeta library received unique molecular identifiers. TCRdb called the PCR reads again in MiXCR, with one record for every CDR3 protein. The sample yields about 120,000 distinct CDR3 sequences, 23% seen once. This sample comprised PBMCs, mostly from graft donor cells, obtained 180 days after TCRalphabeta/CD19-depleted stem cell transplant. All receptors derive from a male patient aged 2 to 9 who had a stem cell transplant for chronic granulomatous disease, so the T cells may come from the graft donor.

This clonotype was recorded at least ten times. One base away lies a much larger clone, so this may be a sequencing read error. The chain combines TRBV7-9 with TRBJ1-1; a possible D gene is TRBD1 (5 bases). Germline CDR1 is SEHNR and CDR2 is FQNEAQ (reference sequence). The CDR3 extends over 13 amino acids. Trimming took 5 bases from V and 0 from J, leaving 7 bases between them. The CDR3 nucleotides read TGTGCCAGCAGCGTGACAGTGAACACTGAAGCTTTCTTT. Its translation is CASSVTVNTEAFF.

This clonotype was seen many times. DNA for the CDR3: TGCGCCAGCAGCCGGACAGGGGGCCACTATGGCTACACCTTC. Protein product: CASSRTGGHYGYTF. The chain employs TRBV5-1 and TRBJ1-2, with 11 bases that match TRBD1. This CDR3 has 14 residues. Germline trimming cut 4 bases from V and 3 bases from J; bases unmatched to any gene: 2. Germline V CDR1 and CDR2: SGHRS, YFSETQ. Full variable domain (remainder filled in from reference TRBV5-1 and TRBJ1-2): KAGVTQTPRYLIKTRGQQVTLSCSPISGHRSVSWYQQTPGQGLQFLFEYFSETQRNKGNFPGRFSGRQFSNSRSEMNVSTLELGDSALYLCASSRTGGHYGYTFGSGTRLTVV.

This clonotype was seen repeatedly, ten times or more. The chain couples TRBV7-8 to TRBJ2-5; the D gene is possibly TRBD2 (6 bases). The V gene's germline CDR1 is SGHVS and CDR2 FQNEAQ. The V and J ends lost 8 bases and 5 bases respectively, with 15 bases between them. CDR3 length equals 13 residues. In DNA form, the CDR3 reads TGTGCCAGCTCCGGAGGGCCAGACGAGACCCAGTACTTC. This encodes CASSGGPDETQYF.